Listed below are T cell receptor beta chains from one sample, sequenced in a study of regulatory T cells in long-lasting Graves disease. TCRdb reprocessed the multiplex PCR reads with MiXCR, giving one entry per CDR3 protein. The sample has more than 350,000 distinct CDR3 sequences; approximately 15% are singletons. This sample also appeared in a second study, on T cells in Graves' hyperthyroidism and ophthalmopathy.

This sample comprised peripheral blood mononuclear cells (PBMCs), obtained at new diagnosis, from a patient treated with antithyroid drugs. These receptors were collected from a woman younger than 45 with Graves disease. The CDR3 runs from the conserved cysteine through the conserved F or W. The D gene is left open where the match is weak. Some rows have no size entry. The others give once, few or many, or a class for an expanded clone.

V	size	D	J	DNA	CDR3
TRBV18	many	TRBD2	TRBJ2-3	TGTGCCAGCTCACATAGCGGGGACACAGATACGCAGTATTTT	CASSHSGDTDTQYF
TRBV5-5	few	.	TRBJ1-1	TGTGCCAGCAGCTTGTCAGGGGCGGGAGGAGCTTTCTTT	CASSLSGAGGAFF
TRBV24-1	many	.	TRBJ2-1	TGTGCCACCAACCGGGCCGATAGGGATGAGCAGTTCTTC	CATNRADRDEQFF
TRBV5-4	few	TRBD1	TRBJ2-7	TGTGCCAGCAGACACGGGACAGATCTCTACGAGCAGTACTTC	CASRHGTDLYEQYF
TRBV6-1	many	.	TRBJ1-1	TGTGCCAGCACCCCCCGGGCGGGAGAAGGCACTGAAGCTTTCTTT	CASTPRAGEGTEAFF
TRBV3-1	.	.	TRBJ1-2	TGTGCCAGCAGCCAAGATGGGGTCATGAGCTATGGCTACACCTTC	CASSQDGVMSYGYTF
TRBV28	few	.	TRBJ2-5	TGTGCCAGCAGGGGTCCGGAGCTAAGGGAGACCCAGTACTTC	CASRGPELRETQYF
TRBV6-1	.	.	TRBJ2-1	TGTGCCAGCAGGCGTTCTCAGGACAATGAGCAGTTCTTC	CASRRSQDNEQFF
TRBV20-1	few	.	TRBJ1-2	TGCAGTGCTCTGGGCTACACCTTC	CSALGYTF
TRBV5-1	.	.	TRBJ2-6	TGCGCCAGCAGACCTACAGGGTCTGGGGCCAACGTCCTGACTTTC	CASRPTGSGANVLTF
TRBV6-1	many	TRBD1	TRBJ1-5	TGTGCCAGTGGACAGGGGGTCACTCAGCCCCAGCATTTT	CASGQGVTQPQHF
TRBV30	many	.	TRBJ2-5	TGTGCCTGGCTCCCTGCGGGGCGTCAAGAGACCCAGTACTTC	CAWLPAGRQETQYF
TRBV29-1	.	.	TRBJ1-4	TGCAGCGTTGAATTTTTTGGGAGTAATGAAAAACTGTTTTTT	CSVEFFGSNEKLFF
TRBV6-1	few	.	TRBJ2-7	TGTGCCAGCAGTGTGCCGGGGATGGCCGAGCAGTACTTC	CASSVPGMAEQYF
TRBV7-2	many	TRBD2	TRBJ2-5	TGTGCCAGCAGCTTAGGTCGCCTGACTAGCGGGACCCAGTACTTC	CASSLGRLTSGTQYF
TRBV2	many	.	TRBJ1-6	TGTGCCAGCAGCTATGACAGTGCGGGTAATTCACCCCTCCACTTT	CASSYDSAGNSPLHF
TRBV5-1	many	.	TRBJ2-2	TGCGCCAGCAGCTTGGGGTTGCGAACGAACACCGGGGAGCTGTTTTTT	CASSLGLRTNTGELFF